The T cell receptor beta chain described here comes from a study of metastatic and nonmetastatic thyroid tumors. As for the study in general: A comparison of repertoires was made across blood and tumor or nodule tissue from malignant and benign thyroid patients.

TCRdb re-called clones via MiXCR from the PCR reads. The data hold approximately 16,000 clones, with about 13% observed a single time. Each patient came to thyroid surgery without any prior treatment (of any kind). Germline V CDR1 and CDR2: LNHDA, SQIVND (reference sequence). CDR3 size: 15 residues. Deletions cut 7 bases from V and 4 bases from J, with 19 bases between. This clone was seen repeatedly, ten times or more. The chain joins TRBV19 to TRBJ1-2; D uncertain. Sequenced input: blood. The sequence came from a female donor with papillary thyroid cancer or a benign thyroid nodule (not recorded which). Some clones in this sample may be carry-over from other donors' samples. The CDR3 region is CASTTLTGELYGYTF. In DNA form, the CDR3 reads TGTGCCAGTACCACACTAACCGGGGAGCTCTATGGCTACACCTTC.